This TCR beta chain was retrieved from a study of post-analysis software for immune sequencing data. General observations from the study: Significantly decreased normalized Chao1 diversity was recorded for multiple sclerosis patients relative to controls. In patients, a few TRBV segments were more frequent than in controls, with TRBV5-6, TRBV5-1 and TRBV20-1 among them.

TCR beta cDNA libraries had unique molecular identifiers. TCRdb recomputed calls from the PCR reads with MiXCR, one row per CDR3 protein. The sample lists approximately 770,000 distinct CDR3 sequences; 40% to 55% were seen once. This CDR3 contains 18 residues. Per the germline V gene, CDR1 is MNHEY and CDR2 is SMNVEV (reference sequence). V dropped 4 bases and J dropped 4; count of bases not matched to a gene: 17. Details on this clonotype: Its specificity is unknown.

The chain carries TRBV27 and TRBJ1-1, with 8 bases identical to TRBD1. The sample comprised blood. This clonotype was sampled from a girl between 10 and 17 years old with multiple sclerosis. CDR3 sequence reads: CASSYMPPGQALFTEAFF. Written as DNA, the CDR3 is TGTGCCAGCAGTTACATGCCGCCGGGACAGGCCCTTTTCACTGAAGCTTTCTTT.